These 12 T cell receptor beta chains originate from one sample sequenced in a study of blood T cells in healthy people across ages (dated by TCRdb to between 2014 and 2017). The library came from 5' RACE. Instrument on record: Illumina HiSeq 2500. A second PCR of roughly 7 to 11 cycles was performed with a sample-barcoded 5' primer and a J-beta primer mix. TCRdb trimmed public reads at Q25 via fastp, called clones via MiXCR and kept in-frame beta chains. Here each entry gathers all rows of one CDR3 protein and keeps the most common genes and DNA. This sample comprises about 680,000 distinct CDR3 sequences, approximately 49% of them detected only once. About 32% of the sample goes to the ten largest clones. Sequencing was carried out using blood. The receptors were sampled from a woman aged 55 to 70 in good health.

V and J are TRBV29-1 and TRBJ2-1, with 10 positions matching TRBD1. V dropped 2 bases and J dropped 13; count of bases not matched to a gene: 14. The CDR3 has 15 amino acids. Germline V gene data show CDR1 as SQVTM and CDR2 as ANQGSEA. In nucleotides, the CDR3 is TGCAGCGTTGAACCAGACAGGGGGCGGAAAGAGACCCAGTTCTTC. Amino acid sequence: CSVEPDRGRKETQFF.

This clonotype has only a few counts. The chain employs TRBV12-3 or TRBV12-4 and TRBJ2-7; TRBD2 might be the D (6 bases). The CDR3 loop spans 13 amino acids. Trimming took 6 bases from V and 4 from J, leaving 13 bases between them. The DNA of the CDR3 is TGTGCCAGCAGCACCCGACTAGTTTACGAGCAGTACTTC. This gives the protein CASSTRLVYEQYF.

This chain links TRBV29-1 with TRBJ1-3, with D unclear. This CDR3 is 15 amino acids long. CDR1 is SQVTM and CDR2 is ANQGSEA in the germline V gene. V lost 6 bases, J lost 1 base, and 16 bases lay in between. CDR3 sequence: CSVPSTAVSGNTIYF. DNA of the CDR3: TGCAGCGTCCCCAGTACGGCCGTATCTGGAAACACCATATATTTT.

This clonotype was counted a few times. The genes are TRBV10-3 and TRBJ2-7; 7 bases fit TRBD1. With 6 bases clipped from V and 3 bases from J, the junction kept 2 bases outside the gene matches. Germline assignment: CDR1 ENHRY and CDR2 SYGVKD. This CDR3 is built from 12 residues. Written as DNA, the CDR3 is TGTGCCATCAGGGGGACAGACTACGAGCAGTACTTC. It is translated as CAIRGTDYEQYF.

The chain employs TRBV5-1 and TRBJ2-5; D uncertain. The DNA end is more similar to TRBJ2-7, so the J call may be wrong. The CDR3 sequence is 11 residues long. The germline V gene has CDR1 SGHRS and CDR2 YFSETQ. In nucleotides, the CDR3 is TGCGCCAGCAGCTTAAACGGCGAGCAGTACTTC. Its protein is CASSLNGEQYF.

The chain links TRBV20-1 to TRBJ2-1, with D perhaps TRBD1 or TRBD2 (5 bases each). Germline V CDR1 and CDR2: DFQATT, SNEGSKA (reference sequence). Trimming left V 0 bases short and J 0 bases short, with 12 bases between. The CDR3 has 16 amino acids. The CDR3 region has the DNA TGCAGTGCTAGAGATAAAGGGGAGAGCTCCTACAATGAGCAGTTCTTC. The encoded protein is CSARDKGESSYNEQFF.

The genes are TRBV7-9 and TRBJ2-6; D ambiguous. Trimming left V 5 bases short and J 1 base short, with 12 bases between. This CDR3 region has 16 residues. Germline V lookup: CDR1 SEHNR, CDR2 FQNEAQ (reference sequence). CDR3 sequence reads: CASSPPFTSGANVLTF. The CDR3 coding sequence is TGTGCCAGCAGCCCACCATTTACTTCTGGGGCCAACGTCCTGACTTTC.

The V and J genes are TRBV7-3 and TRBJ1-6, with D uncertain. V gave up 6 bases and J gave up 7 bases, with 13 bases separating them. Germline values: CDR1 SGHTA, CDR2 FQGTGA. This CDR3 has 14 amino acids. CDR3 nucleotide sequence: TGTGCCAGCAGTTTACAGCCTACGAATTCACCCCTCCACTTT. This translates into CASSLQPTNSPLHF.

This clonotype was found a few times. The chain couples TRBV7-7 to TRBJ1-4; the D is unclear. The CDR3 runs to 13 residues. The germline V gene encodes CDR1 SSHAT and CDR2 FNYEAQ (reference sequence). The V end was cut by 5 bases, the J end by 7 bases, with 11 bases between. In DNA form, the CDR3 reads TGTGCCAGCAGCGCCCGGGGTAGTGAAAAACTGTTTTTT. Translation gives CASSARGSEKLFF.

The chain carries TRBV20-1 and TRBJ2-5, with D possibly called TRBD1 or TRBD2 (7 bases each). This CDR3 region has 14 residues. The V gene lost 8 bases and the J gene lost 1 base, with 17 bases spanning the gap. Germline CDR1 and CDR2: DFQATT and SNEGSKA (reference sequence). The CDR3 loop is CSTVPRGGQETQYF. The CDR3 DNA reads as TGCAGTACTGTTCCCAGGGGGGGCCAAGAGACCCAGTACTTC.

This clonotype was seen only once. The gene calls are TRBV5-1 and TRBJ2-1; TRBD2 matches at 13 bases. After removal of 5 bases from V and 7 bases from J, the junction contained 15 bases not matched to a gene. The CDR3 is 18 amino acids. CDR1 SGHRS and CDR2 YFSETQ come from the germline V gene. CDR3 region: CASSLNPEGLAGSNEQFF. Here the CDR3 DNA reads TGCGCCAGCAGTTTGAACCCAGAGGGACTAGCGGGGTCGAATGAGCAGTTCTTC.

This chain connects TRBV29-1 to TRBJ2-1; 9 bases are shared with TRBD1. Looked up from germline, CDR1 is SQVTM and CDR2 is ANQGSEA. Losses at the gene ends were 6 bases for V and 3 bases for J; bases not matched to a gene: 3. The CDR3 totals 13 residues. The CDR3 loop is CSVWDRDYNEQFF. Written as DNA, the CDR3 is TGCAGCGTCTGGGACAGGGACTACAATGAGCAGTTCTTC.